This is a list of T cell receptor beta chains from one sample in a study of blood T cell repertoires in COVID-19. Clones were read by immunoSEQ multiplex PCR, and TCRdb kept only the in-frame ones, dropping some. The sample holds over 30,000 clones, 80% seen once. Sequencing was carried out using peripheral blood. The origin of the receptors is a man older than 75 with active or convalescent COVID-19. CDR3s include the opening cysteine and the closing phenylalanine or tryptophan. The D gene is left open where the match is weak. Rows give clone size only sometimes, using once, few, many, or a class for an expanded clone.

D gene	J gene	clone size	V gene	CDR3 protein	CDR3 DNA
TRBD1	TRBJ1-4	.	TRBV28	CASSSSTGVGNEKLFF	TGTGCCAGCAGTTCATCTACAGGGGTTGGTAATGAAAAACTGTTTTTT
TRBD2	TRBJ2-7	once	TRBV7-6	CASSPGTSGLEEQYF	TGTGCCAGCAGCCCCGGGACTAGCGGTTTGGAGGAGCAGTACTTC
.	TRBJ1-1	.	TRBV28	CASSPPRAGGRTEAFF	TGTGCCAGCAGTCCCCCCAGAGCCGGCGGGAGGACTGAAGCTTTCTTT
TRBD2	TRBJ2-1	.	TRBV5-1	CASRRLAGEGDEQFF	TGCGCCAGCAGGCGACTAGCGGGAGAAGGCGATGAGCAGTTCTTC
TRBD2	TRBJ2-5	.	TRBV11-2	CASSLELAGIQETQYF	TGTGCCAGCAGCTTAGAGTTAGCGGGGATACAAGAGACCCAGTACTTC
TRBD1	TRBJ1-2	.	TRBV19	CASSFDRERNYGYTF	TGTGCCAGTAGTTTCGACAGGGAGCGCAACTATGGCTACACCTTC
TRBD1	TRBJ1-2	.	TRBV9	CASSGGQGNYGYTF	TGTGCCAGCAGCGGAGGACAGGGGAACTATGGCTACACCTTC
.	TRBJ2-7	.	TRBV25-1	CASSEVGAYYEQYF	TGTGCCAGCAGTGAGGTGGGCGCATATTACGAGCAGTACTTC
.	TRBJ1-5	many	TRBV28	CASGHNQPQHF	TGTGCCAGCGGCCATAATCAGCCCCAGCATTTT
TRBD1	TRBJ1-1	.	TRBV29-1	CSVERDRNTEAFF	TGCAGCGTTGAAAGGGACAGGAACACTGAAGCTTTCTTT
TRBD2	TRBJ2-5	.	TRBV24-1	CATSVRAGGQETQYF	TGTGCCACCAGTGTAAGGGCGGGGGGACAAGAGACCCAGTACTTC
.	TRBJ1-1	few	TRBV11-2	CASSLDFGVRKTEAFF	TGTGCCAGCAGCTTAGATTTCGGGGTGAGGAAGACTGAAGCTTTCTTT
.	TRBJ2-1	.	TRBV7-9	CASSLVLGGNEQFF	TGTGCCAGCAGCTTAGTCCTCGGGGGCAATGAGCAGTTCTTC
.	TRBJ2-1	once	TRBV24-1	CATSVIRGEQFF	TGTGCCACCAGTGTTATAAGGGGTGAGCAGTTCTTC
TRBD1	TRBJ1-1	.	TRBV4-3	CASSPMTGGNTEAFF	TGCGCCAGCAGCCCAATGACAGGGGGCAACACTGAAGCTTTCTTT
.	TRBJ2-1	.	TRBV25-1	CASSEYRLAAVLYNEQFF	TGTGCCAGCAGTGAATATAGGCTAGCCGCGGTTCTCTACAATGAGCAGTTCTTC
.	TRBJ1-2	.	TRBV5-5	CASSPIGGRANYGYTF	TGTGCCAGCAGCCCCATCGGGGGGAGAGCTAACTATGGCTACACCTTC
.	TRBJ2-7	few	TRBV9	CASSETGFTYEQYF	TGTGCCAGCAGCGAGACGGGATTTACTTACGAGCAGTACTTC
TRBD2	TRBJ2-7	few	TRBV27	CASSPRLAGEYEQYF	TGTGCCAGCAGTCCACGACTAGCGGGGGAATACGAGCAGTACTTC
TRBD1	TRBJ1-3	.	TRBV10-3	CAIREDRAGNTIYF	TGTGCCATCAGGGAGGACAGGGCCGGGAACACCATATATTTT
.	TRBJ2-3	once	TRBV14	CASSQDYRSTDTQYF	TGTGCCAGCAGCCAAGATTACAGAAGCACAGATACGCAGTATTTT
TRBD1	TRBJ2-7	.	TRBV5-6	CASSPGQDTYEQYF	TGTGCCAGCAGCCCCGGACAGGATACCTACGAGCAGTACTTC
.	TRBJ1-5	.	TRBV7-3	CASATDINQPQHF	TGTGCCAGCGCAACAGACATCAATCAGCCCCAGCATTTT
TRBD1	TRBJ1-1	.	TRBV11-1	CASSRTGVNTEAFF	TGTGCCAGCAGCCGGACAGGGGTGAACACTGAAGCTTTCTTT
.	TRBJ1-3	.	TRBV24-1	CATSDSRWSNTIYF	TGTGCCACCAGTGATTCCAGGTGGTCAAACACCATATATTTT
.	TRBJ1-4	.	TRBV3-1/TRBV3-2	CASSQDPFGATNEKLFF	TGTGCCAGCAGCCAAGATCCTTTTGGGGCCACTAATGAAAAACTGTTTTTT
.	TRBJ2-7	few	TRBV10-3	CAISESGLPWREQYF	TGTGCCATCAGTGAGTCTGGGCTGCCGTGGCGCGAGCAGTACTTC
.	TRBJ2-3	.	TRBV6-5	CASSFSGHSTDTQYF	TGTGCCAGCAGTTTTAGCGGTCATAGCACAGATACGCAGTATTTT
TRBD2	TRBJ2-3	.	TRBV7-3	CASSETSGSSDTQYF	TGTGCCAGCTCCGAGACTAGCGGGAGCTCAGATACGCAGTATTTT
.	TRBJ2-2	.	TRBV2	CASSVGQLNTGELFF	TGTGCCAGCAGCGTCGGACAGTTGAACACCGGGGAGCTGTTTTTT
TRBD2	TRBJ2-7	.	TRBV7-9	CASSPPRGRGRGEQYF	TGTGCCAGCAGTCCCCCCCGGGGGAGGGGCCGAGGCGAGCAGTACTTC
TRBD2	TRBJ2-1	.	TRBV24-1	CATSDWTSGNEQFF	TGTGCCACCAGTGATTGGACTAGCGGGAATGAGCAGTTCTTC
TRBD2	TRBJ2-1	many	TRBV27	CASSPGLAGVNEQFF	TGTGCCAGCAGTCCGGGACTAGCGGGGGTCAATGAGCAGTTCTTC
TRBD2	TRBJ2-7	.	TRBV3-1/TRBV3-2	CASSVHGTKHYEQYF	TGTGCCAGCAGCGTACACGGGACTAAACACTACGAGCAGTACTTC
TRBD1	TRBJ1-5	.	TRBV7-9	CASSRYTQGAGNQPQHF	TGTGCCAGCAGCCGATATACCCAGGGGGCTGGCAATCAGCCCCAGCATTTT